The source of this TCR beta chain is a study of blood T cell repertoires in COVID-19. Study as a whole: Specimens from acute and convalescent COVID-19 originated in the United States, Italy and Spain. From T cells, B-cell-depleted T cells, or PBMCs came the material, which was cDNA or gDNA.

Germline assignment: CDR1 KGHSH and CDR2 LQKENI. Trimming left V 2 bases short and J 0 bases short, with 8 bases between. CDR3 length equals 15 residues. Seattle patients were enrolled while actively infected and followed longitudinally. In the study's own analysis: Reference gene primer amplification gave estimated nucleated cell counts. Clones were read by immunoSEQ multiplex PCR, and TCRdb kept only the in-frame ones, dropping some. That table furnishes V, J and clone size, whereas the DNA furnished D and trimming. The top ten hold 2.5% of the sample, which has approximately 25,000 clones, roughly four fifths seen once.

The specimen was peripheral blood. This sequence originates from a woman aged 70-85 years with COVID-19, enrolled during active disease. The J gene is TRBJ1-3, the V gene TRBV18; the D gene is possibly TRBD1 (5 bases). The CDR3: CASSPGANSGNTIYF. Written as DNA, the CDR3 is TGTGCCAGCTCACCAGGGGCCAACTCTGGAAACACCATATATTTT. The full variable domain, its missing parts supplied by reference TRBV18 and TRBJ1-3, is NAGVMQNPRHLVRRRGQEARLRCSPMKGHSHVYWYRQLPEEGLKFMVYLQKENIIDESGMPKERFSAEFPKEGPSILRIQQVVRGDSAAYFCASSPGANSGNTIYFGEGSWLTVV.